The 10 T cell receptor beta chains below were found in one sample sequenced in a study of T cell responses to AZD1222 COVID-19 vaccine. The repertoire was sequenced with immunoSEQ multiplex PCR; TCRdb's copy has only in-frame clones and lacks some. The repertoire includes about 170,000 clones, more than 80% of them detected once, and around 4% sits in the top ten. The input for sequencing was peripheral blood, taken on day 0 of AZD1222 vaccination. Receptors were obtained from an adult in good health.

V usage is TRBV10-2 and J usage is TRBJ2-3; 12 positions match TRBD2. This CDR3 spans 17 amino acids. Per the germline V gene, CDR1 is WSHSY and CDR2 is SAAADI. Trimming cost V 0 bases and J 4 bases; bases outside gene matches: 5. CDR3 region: CASSESPSGRAADTQYF. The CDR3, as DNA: TGCGCCAGCAGTGAGTCGCCTAGCGGGAGGGCCGCAGATACGCAGTATTTT.

The CDR3, as DNA: TGTGCCACCAGTGACCGGTACAATGAGCAGTTCTTC. Protein sequence: CATSDRYNEQFF. V is TRBV24-1 and J is TRBJ2-1; no clear D. From germline, CDR1 is KGHDR and CDR2 SFDVKD. CDR3 length: 12 amino acids. V was shortened by 4 bases and J by 4 bases, with 4 bases between the two germline ends.

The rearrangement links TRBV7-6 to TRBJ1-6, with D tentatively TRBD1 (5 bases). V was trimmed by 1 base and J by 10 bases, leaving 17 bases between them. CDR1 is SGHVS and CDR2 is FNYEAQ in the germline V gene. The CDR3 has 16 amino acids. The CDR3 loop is CASSLEGQGKRSPLHF. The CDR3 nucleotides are TGTGCCAGCAGCTTAGAAGGGCAGGGTAAAAGGTCACCCCTCCACTTT. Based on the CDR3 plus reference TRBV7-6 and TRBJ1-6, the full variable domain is GAGVSQSPRYKVTKRGQDVALRCDPISGHVSLYWYRQALGQGPEFLTYFNYEAQQDKSGLPNDRFSAERPEGSISTLTIQRTEQRDSAMYRCASSLEGQGKRSPLHFGNGTRLTVT.

In nucleotides, the CDR3 is TGTGCCAGCAGCTCCCGGGACGCACGTTCACCCCTCCACTTT. Residues: CASSSRDARSPLHF. The chain carries TRBV7-9 and TRBJ1-6; a weak D match, TRBD1 (5 bases). Trimming removed 4 bases at V and 9 bases at J, with 13 bases between. The germline gives CDR1 SEHNR, CDR2 FQNEAQ (reference sequence). The CDR3 covers 14 residues.

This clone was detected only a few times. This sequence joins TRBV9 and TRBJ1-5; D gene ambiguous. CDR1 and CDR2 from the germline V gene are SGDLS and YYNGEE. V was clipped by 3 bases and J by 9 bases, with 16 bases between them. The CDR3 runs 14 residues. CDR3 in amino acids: CASSAGVSAGPQHF. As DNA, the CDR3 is TGTGCCAGCAGCGCTGGCGTATCCGCAGGGCCCCAGCATTTT.

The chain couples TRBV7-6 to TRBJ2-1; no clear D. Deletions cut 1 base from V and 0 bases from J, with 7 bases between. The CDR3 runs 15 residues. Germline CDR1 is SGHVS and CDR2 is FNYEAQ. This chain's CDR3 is CASSLVAPSYNEQFF. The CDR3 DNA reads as TGTGCCAGCAGCTTAGTGGCGCCCTCCTACAATGAGCAGTTCTTC.

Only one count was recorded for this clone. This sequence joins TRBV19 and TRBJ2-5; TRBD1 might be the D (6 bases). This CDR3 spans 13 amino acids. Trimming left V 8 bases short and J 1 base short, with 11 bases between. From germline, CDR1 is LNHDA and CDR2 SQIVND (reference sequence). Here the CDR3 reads CASGRQVQETQYF. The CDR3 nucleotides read TGTGCCAGTGGGCGACAGGTCCAAGAGACCCAGTACTTC.

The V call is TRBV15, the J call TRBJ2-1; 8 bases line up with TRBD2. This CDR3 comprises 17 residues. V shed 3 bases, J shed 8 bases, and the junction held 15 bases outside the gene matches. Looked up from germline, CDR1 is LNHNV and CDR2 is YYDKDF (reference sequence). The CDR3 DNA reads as TGTGCCACCAGCAGGAAGGCCGGGACTAGGAGGTTGGATGAGCAGTTCTTC. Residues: CATSRKAGTRRLDEQFF.

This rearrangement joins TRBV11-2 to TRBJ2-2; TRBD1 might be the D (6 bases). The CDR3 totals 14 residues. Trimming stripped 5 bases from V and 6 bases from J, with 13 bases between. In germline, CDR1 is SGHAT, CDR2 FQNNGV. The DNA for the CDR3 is TGTGCCAGCAGCCCCACCACAGGGTCCGGGGAGCTGTTTTTT. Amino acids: CASSPTTGSGELFF.

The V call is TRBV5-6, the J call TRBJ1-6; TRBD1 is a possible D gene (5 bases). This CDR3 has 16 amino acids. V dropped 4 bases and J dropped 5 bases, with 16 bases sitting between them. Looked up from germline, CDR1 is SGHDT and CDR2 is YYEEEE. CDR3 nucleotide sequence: TGTGCCAGCAGCCTGATAGGGTGGGGGGATAATTCACCCCTCCACTTT. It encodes CASSLIGWGDNSPLHF.